Below are 11 T cell receptor beta chains sequenced from a single sample in a study of tumor-infiltrating lymphocytes in primary liver carcinoma. The investigators made TCR beta cDNA from roughly 0.45 ug total RNA, using a constant-region primer. Libraries for TCR beta were built through three nested multiplex PCR rounds, which together made up a slightly modified ARM-PCR procedure. The first two PCR rounds used TRBV1-TRBV30 primers with a Cbeta primer, around 10 cycles each. TCRdb ran MiXCR on the multiplex PCR reads and lists one entry per CDR3 protein. The sample shows about 200,000 distinct CDR3 sequences, about two thirds of them seen only once. Extraction also yielded germline DNA, while blood RNA was obtained from unsorted whole blood. Sequenced input: peripheral blood. The receptors were gathered from a woman in her fifties or sixties with primary liver carcinoma and hepatitis B virus infection.

Turning to this clonotype: The junction shows a germline mismatch at one end, possibly a read error. This chain joins TRBV12-3 or TRBV12-4 and TRBJ2-7, with D unclear. The CDR3 covers 13 residues. CDR3 in amino acids: CASGRTEPYKQYF. The CDR3 nucleotides are TGTGCCAGCGGTAGGACGGAACCCTACAAGCAGTACTTC.

A remark on this clonotype: A single base separates this from a much larger clone, so it may be a read error. The chain joins TRBV4-2 to TRBJ1-2; the D gene is possibly TRBD1 (5 bases). This CDR3 spans 15 amino acids. CDR1 is LGHNA and CDR2 is YNFKEQ in the germline V gene. Trimming left V 0 bases short and J 8 bases short, with 16 bases between. The CDR3 region has the DNA TGTGCCAGCAGCCAAGAGATCGGGGGAAGGTCGGGCTACACCTTC. It is translated as CASSQEIGGRSGYTF.

This clonotype was picked up a small number of times. One junction end does not reproduce the germline sequence, and a read error may be involved. The genes are TRBV11-3 and TRBJ2-1; TRBD2 agrees at 10 bases. Germline V gene sequence: CDR1 SGHNT, CDR2 YENEEA. The CDR3 consists of 15 residues. The CDR3 nucleotides are TGTGCCTGCAGCTTAGATGGCCTACTAGCGGGGGAGCAGTTCTTC. Translated: CACSLDGLLAGEQFF.

This clonotype was seen more than once but under ten times. Mismatch with germline at one junction end may stem from a read error. The rearrangement joins TRBV11-2 to TRBJ2-1, with a weak D call TRBD1 (5 bases). The CDR3 covers 13 residues. The germline V gene has CDR1 SGHAT and CDR2 FQNNGV. This CDR3 reads CASRRIGVNERFF. For the CDR3, the DNA is TGTGCCAGCCGTCGGATAGGGGTCAACGAGCGGTTCTTC.

As to this clonotype: A much larger clone lies a single base off, so this may be a read error. The J gene is TRBJ1-2, the V gene TRBV5-5, with TRBD1 identical over 11 bases. This CDR3 has 14 amino acids. The germline V gene has CDR1 SGHKS and CDR2 YYEKEE (reference sequence). J lost 7 bases, V lost 7 bases, and 9 bases had no gene match. CDR3 in DNA: TGTGCCAGCGGCCCCCGGACAGGGGGCTTTGGCTACACCTTC. Translating gives CASGPRTGGFGYTF.

This clonotype was counted a few times. A single base separates this from a much larger clone, so it may be a read error. The V gene is TRBV12-3 or TRBV12-4, the J gene TRBJ1-2; no reliable D call. V was shortened by 5 bases and J by 6 bases, with 13 bases between the two germline ends. This CDR3 region has 13 residues. CDR3 nucleotide sequence: TGTGCCAGCAGTCCGGGATCCTTCCATGGCTACACCTTC. It is translated as CASSPGSFHGYTF.

Comment on this clonotype: This CDR3 is missing its conserved last phenylalanine or tryptophan, likely due to a read error. The V call is TRBV11-3, the J call TRBJ2-7; 8 bases line up with TRBD1. The CDR3 length is 12 residues. The V and J ends lost 2 bases and 8 bases, in that order; junction bases with no gene match: 2. CDR1 and CDR2 (germline): SGHNT, YENEEA. In DNA form, the CDR3 reads TGTGCCAGCAGCTTATCCAGGGGGCAGCAGTACTTA. Encoded protein: CASSLSRGQQYL.

Comment on this clonotype: A clone one base away is much larger, so this may be a read error. This sequence joins TRBV29-1 and TRBJ1-4; D unclear. This CDR3 is 12 amino acids long. The germline V gene encodes CDR1 SQVTM and CDR2 ANQGSEA. CDR3 in DNA: TGCAGCGTTGGGCACAGAGGCGAAACACTGTTTTTT. This translates into CSVGHRGETLFF.

Ten or more counts support this clonotype. The J gene is TRBJ2-5, the V gene TRBV6-2 or TRBV6-3; perhaps TRBD2 as D (7 bases). The CDR3 runs to 16 residues. Trimming removed 2 bases from V and 5 bases from J, with 18 bases in between. Per germline, CDR1 MNHEY and CDR2 SVGEGT. The chain's CDR3 is CASSYLRGATGETQYF. As DNA, the CDR3 is TGTGCCAGCAGTTACCTTCGGGGGGCGACGGGGGAGACCCAGTACTTC.

With regard to this clonotype: The junction and the germline gene differ at one end; a read error may be behind it. This chain connects TRBV7-9 to TRBJ2-1, with 10 bases matching TRBD1. Germline loops: CDR1 SEHNR, CDR2 FQNEAQ (reference sequence). The CDR3 is 15 amino acids. The DNA of the CDR3 is TGTGCCAGCAACGGAAGGGACAGGGGATTCAATGGGCAGTTCTTC. It codes for CASNGRDRGFNGQFF.

Notes on this clonotype: Compared with germline, one end of the junction differs, possibly owing to a read error. The chain uses TRBV13 and TRBJ2-1; 10 positions agree with TRBD1. This CDR3 spans 14 amino acids. Per germline, CDR1 PRHDT and CDR2 FYEKMQ (reference sequence). The CDR3 nucleotides read TGTGTCAGCAGCCAGGACAGGGGGGTCAATGAGCAGTTCTTC. Its protein is CVSSQDRGVNEQFF.